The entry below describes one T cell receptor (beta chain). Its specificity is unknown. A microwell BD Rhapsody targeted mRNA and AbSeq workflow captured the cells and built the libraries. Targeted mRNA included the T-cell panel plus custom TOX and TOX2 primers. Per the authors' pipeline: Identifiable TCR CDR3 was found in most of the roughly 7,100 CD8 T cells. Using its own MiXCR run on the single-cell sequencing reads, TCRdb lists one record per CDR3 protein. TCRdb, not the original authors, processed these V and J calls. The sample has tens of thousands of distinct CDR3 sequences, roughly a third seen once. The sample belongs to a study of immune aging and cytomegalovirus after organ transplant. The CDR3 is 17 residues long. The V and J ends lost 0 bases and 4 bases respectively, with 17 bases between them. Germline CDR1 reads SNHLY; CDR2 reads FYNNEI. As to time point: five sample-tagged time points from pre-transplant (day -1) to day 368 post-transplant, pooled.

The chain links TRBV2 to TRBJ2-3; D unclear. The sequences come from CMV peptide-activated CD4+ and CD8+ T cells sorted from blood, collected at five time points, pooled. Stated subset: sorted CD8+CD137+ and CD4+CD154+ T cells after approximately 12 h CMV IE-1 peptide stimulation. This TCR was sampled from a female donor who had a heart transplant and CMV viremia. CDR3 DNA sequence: TGTGCCAGCAGTGAAGCGTTATTACAGATGGTCCCAGATACGCAGTATTTT. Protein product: CASSEALLQMVPDTQYF.